This TCR beta chain comes out of a study of control samples from healthy donors and cancer patients. TCRdb's table, derived via immunoSEQ multiplex PCR, lists solely in-frame clones and lacks some. The sample carries under 70,000 clones, 88% recorded once. Germline values: CDR1 KGHDR, CDR2 SFDVKD. V was pared by 4 bases and J by 1 base, with 6 bases between. The length of the CDR3 is 13 residues. The specimen was blood. The V and J genes are TRBV24-1 and TRBJ1-1; D remains ambiguous. This receptor was obtained from a man aged 50 to 60 in good health. CDR3: CATSEGPNTEAFF. DNA of the CDR3: TGTGCCACCAGTGAAGGCCCGAACACTGAAGCTTTCTTT.